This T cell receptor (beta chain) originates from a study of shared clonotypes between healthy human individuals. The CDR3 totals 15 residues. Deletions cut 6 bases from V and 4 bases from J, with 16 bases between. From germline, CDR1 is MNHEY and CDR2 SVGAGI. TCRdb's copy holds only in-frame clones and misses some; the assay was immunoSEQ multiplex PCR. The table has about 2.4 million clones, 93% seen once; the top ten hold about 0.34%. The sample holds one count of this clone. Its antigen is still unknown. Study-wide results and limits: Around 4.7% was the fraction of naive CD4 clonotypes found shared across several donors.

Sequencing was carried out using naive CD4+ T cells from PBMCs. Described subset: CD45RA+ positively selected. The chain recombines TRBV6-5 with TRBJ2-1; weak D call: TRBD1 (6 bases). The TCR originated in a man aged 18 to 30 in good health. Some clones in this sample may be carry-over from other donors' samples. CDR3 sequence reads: CASRRRDTLYNEQFF. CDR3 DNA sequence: TGTGCCAGCAGGCGCCGGGACACGCTGTACAATGAGCAGTTCTTC.